This record looks at one T cell receptor (beta chain) sequence and its context. This entry belongs to a study of blood T cell repertoires in COVID-19. Libraries were prepared by immunoSEQ multiplex PCR; TCRdb keeps only in-frame clonotypes and omits some of them. The sample yields about 66,000 clones, around 83% seen once. Germline values: CDR1 MNHNY, CDR2 SVGAGI (reference sequence). The V gene lost 7 bases and the J gene lost 6 bases, with 13 bases spanning the gap. The CDR3 consists of 13 residues. Material for sequencing was peripheral blood. The chain links TRBV6-6 to TRBJ1-5; no reliable D call. This sequence was found in a man between 45 and 60 years old with active COVID-19. As DNA, the CDR3 is TGTGCCAGCACCTCCGCCCGCAGTCAGCCCCAGCATTTT. Protein sequence: CASTSARSQPQHF.